These 13 T cell receptor beta chains originate from one sample sequenced in a study of T cell responses to AZD1222 COVID-19 vaccine. Generated by immunoSEQ multiplex PCR, the TCRdb table keeps only in-frame clones and is missing some. The sample lists 150,000 to 200,000 clones, 85% to 95% occurring once. The source was peripheral blood, collected on day 0 of AZD1222 vaccination. The receptors were gathered from an adult in good health.

V and J are TRBV19 and TRBJ2-5; 10 bases line up with TRBD2. This CDR3 spans 16 amino acids. Germline values: CDR1 LNHDA, CDR2 SQIVND (reference sequence). V gave up 5 bases and J gave up 5 bases; unmatched junction bases: 11. The CDR3 DNA follows: TGTGCCAGTAGTCCACCCAGCGGGAGGGCCTGGGAGACCCAGTACTTC. This gives the protein CASSPPSGRAWETQYF.

The rearrangement uses TRBV4-1 and TRBJ1-2; D remains unclear. This CDR3 is 14 amino acids long. V shed 0 bases and J shed 2 bases, with 7 bases lying between them. Looked up from germline, CDR1 is MGHRA and CDR2 is YSYEKL. The CDR3 DNA is TGCGCCAGCAGCCAAGACCTCAGCAACTATGGCTACACCTTC. Translating it yields CASSQDLSNYGYTF.

V is TRBV5-8 and J is TRBJ2-7; D is unresolved. Germline CDR1 is SGHTS and CDR2 is YDEGEE. Between the trimmed V and J ends, which lost 4 bases and 5 bases, there was a span of 7 bases. The CDR3 is 11 amino acids. The CDR3 sequence is CASSPYNEQYF. In DNA form, the CDR3 reads TGTGCCAGCAGCCCATACAACGAGCAGTACTTC. Looking up the rest from reference TRBV5-8 and TRBJ2-7 gives the full variable domain: EAGVTQSPTHLIKTRGQQATLRCSPISGHTSVYWYQQALGLGLQFLLWYDEGEERNRGNFPPRFSGRQFPNYSSELNVNALELEDSALYLCASSPYNEQYFGPGTRLTVT.

The V call is TRBV19, the J call TRBJ2-7; 7 positions match TRBD1. The V and J ends lost 5 bases and 2 bases, in that order; junction bases with no gene match: 6. CDR3 size: 14 residues. In germline, CDR1 is LNHDA, CDR2 SQIVND (reference sequence). CDR3 nucleotide sequence: TGTGCCAGTAGTGCTCCGGGACAGACCTACGAGCAGTACTTC. Translated: CASSAPGQTYEQYF.

The chain carries TRBV28 and TRBJ2-3; D remains unclear. Germline V CDR1 and CDR2: MDHEN, SYDVKM. V was shortened by 7 bases and J by 6 bases, with 14 bases between the two germline ends. The CDR3 consists of 13 residues. The CDR3 DNA reads TGTGCCAGCAATACTGCTTTCGTCGATACGCAGTATTTT. Amino acid sequence: CASNTAFVDTQYF.

The CDR3: CASSFDGDNEKLFF. The CDR3 bases are TGTGCCAGCAGTTTCGACGGTGATAATGAAAAACTGTTTTTT. V is TRBV27 and J is TRBJ1-4; D unclear. This CDR3 is built from 14 residues. CDR1 is MNHEY, CDR2 SMNVEV, per germline (reference sequence). Deletions cut 3 bases from V and 4 bases from J, with 9 bases between.

The rearrangement uses TRBV3-1 (or the pseudogene TRBV3-2) and TRBJ1-2; 7 positions agree with TRBD1. CDR1 and CDR2 (germline): LGHDT, YNNKEL (reference sequence). The CDR3 is made up of 15 amino acids. The V segment lost 6 bases and the J segment 8 bases; nucleotides outside the gene matches: 15. Here the CDR3 reads CASRPGTAHPGGYTF. The CDR3 DNA follows: TGTGCCAGCAGGCCAGGGACAGCCCACCCCGGGGGCTACACCTTC.

CDR3 sequence reads: CASSSLGLAASYNEQFF. The CDR3 DNA reads as TGCGCCAGCAGCTCTTTGGGACTAGCGGCGTCCTACAATGAGCAGTTCTTC. The J gene is TRBJ2-1, the V gene TRBV5-1; 11 positions agree with TRBD2. CDR1 is SGHRS, CDR2 YFSETQ, per germline. The junction had 6 bases not matched to a gene; V was cut back by 3 bases and J by 1 base. This CDR3 has 17 residues.

The V call is TRBV5-1, the J call TRBJ2-2; D is unresolved. CDR3 length: 17 amino acids. V was clipped by 1 base and J by 2 bases, with 15 bases between them. Germline loops: CDR1 SGHRS, CDR2 YFSETQ. CDR3 sequence reads: CASSLSPGLGNTGELFF. DNA for the CDR3: TGCGCCAGCAGCTTGTCACCGGGTCTAGGTAACACCGGGGAGCTGTTTTTT.

The V gene is TRBV11-3, the J gene TRBJ2-1, with 10 bases that match TRBD2. Germline V gene sequence: CDR1 SGHNT, CDR2 YENEEA. This CDR3 is 19 amino acids long. Trimming removed 1 base from V and 9 bases from J; junction bases left unmatched: 18. CDR3 loop: CASSLGGPGLAASEGEQFF. CDR3 nucleotides: TGTGCCAGCAGCTTAGGAGGTCCAGGACTAGCGGCCTCGGAGGGTGAGCAGTTCTTC.

The J gene is TRBJ1-1, the V gene TRBV7-2; D remains unclear. The CDR3 sequence is 11 residues long. The V end was cut by 3 bases, the J end by 7 bases, with 6 bases between. Germline CDR1 SGHTA, CDR2 FQGNSA. Written as DNA, the CDR3 is TGTGCCAGCAGCTTTCAAGGTGAAGCTTTCTTT. It encodes CASSFQGEAFF.

CDR3 sequence reads: CASRGQGGYSNQPQHF. As DNA, the CDR3 is TGTGCCAGCAGGGGACAGGGCGGATATAGCAATCAGCCCCAGCATTTT. The chain links TRBV6-4 to TRBJ1-5, with 9 bases fitting TRBD1. From germline, CDR1 is MRHNA and CDR2 SNTAGT. V dropped 6 bases and J dropped 0; count of bases not matched to a gene: 6. The CDR3 is made up of 16 amino acids.

This chain connects TRBV14 to TRBJ1-6; possibly TRBD1 for D (5 bases). The CDR3 spans 14 residues. V lost 1 base and J 7 bases, leaving 8 bases between the germline ends. From germline, CDR1 is SGHDN and CDR2 FVKESK. CDR3 loop: CASSQGGWNSPLHF. The CDR3 coding sequence is TGTGCCAGCAGCCAAGGGGGGTGGAATTCACCCCTCCACTTT. The full variable domain, with the rest looked up from reference TRBV14 and TRBJ1-6, is EAGVTQFPSHSVIEKGQTVTLRCDPISGHDNLYWYRRVMGKEIKFLLHFVKESKQDESGMPNNRFLAERTGGTYSTLKVQPAELEDSGVYFCASSQGGWNSPLHFGNGTRLTVT.